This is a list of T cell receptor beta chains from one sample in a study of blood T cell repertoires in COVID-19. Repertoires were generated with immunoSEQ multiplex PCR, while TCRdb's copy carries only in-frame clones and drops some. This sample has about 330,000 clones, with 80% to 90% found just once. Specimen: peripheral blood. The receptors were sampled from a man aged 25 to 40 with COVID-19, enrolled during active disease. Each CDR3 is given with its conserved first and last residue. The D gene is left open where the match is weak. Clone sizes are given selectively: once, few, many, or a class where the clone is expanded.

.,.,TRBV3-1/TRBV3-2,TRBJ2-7,TGTGCCAGCAGCCAAGATGCGGCGGGGGCGCGGGAGCAGTACTTC,CASSQDAAGAREQYF
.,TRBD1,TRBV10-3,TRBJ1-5,TGTGCCATCAGTGAGACTGGACAGGGTAGACAGCCCCAGCATTTT,CAISETGQGRQPQHF
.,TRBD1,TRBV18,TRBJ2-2,TGTGCCAGCTCAAAAAATCGTCCGGGACAGGGAAACACCGGGGAGCTGTTTTTT,CASSKNRPGQGNTGELFF
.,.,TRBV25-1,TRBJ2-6,TGTGCCAGCAGGAGCTCTGGGGCCAACGTCCTGACTTTC,CASRSSGANVLTF
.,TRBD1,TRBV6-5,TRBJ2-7,TGTGCCAGCAGTTACTCGGGACAGTCCTACGAGCAGTACTTC,CASSYSGQSYEQYF
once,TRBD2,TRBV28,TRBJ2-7,TGTGCCAGCAGTTTATCTTGGGGAGGGGAGCAGTACTTC,CASSLSWGGEQYF
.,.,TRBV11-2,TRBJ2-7,TGTGCCAGCAGCTATACAGGATCCTACGAGCAGTACTTC,CASSYTGSYEQYF
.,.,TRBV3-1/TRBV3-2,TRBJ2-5,TGTGCCAGCAGCCAAACGGTAGCCCAAGAGACCCAGTACTTC,CASSQTVAQETQYF
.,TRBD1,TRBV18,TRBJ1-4,TGTGCCAGCTCACTCGATCCGGGACAGTATGATGAAAAACTGTTTTTT,CASSLDPGQYDEKLFF
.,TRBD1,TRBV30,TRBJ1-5,TGTGCCTGGAGCGCCAAGGGACAGGGGGCTAGCAATCAGCCCCAGCATTTT,CAWSAKGQGASNQPQHF
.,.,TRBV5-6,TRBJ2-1,TGTGCCAGCAGCTTGGCCATCGGGGGAGCGATATCCTACAATGAGCAGTTCTTC,CASSLAIGGAISYNEQFF
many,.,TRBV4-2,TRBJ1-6,TGTGCCAGCAGCACCGATGCGACACCCCTCCACTTT,CASSTDATPLHF
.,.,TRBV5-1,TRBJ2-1,TGCGCCAGCAGCTTGGATATTCGAGGCATGAAAGGTTTCTTC,CASSLDIRGMKGFF
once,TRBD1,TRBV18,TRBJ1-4,TGTGCCAGCTCACCCCCACAGGGGATGGGGGAAAAACTGTTTTTT,CASSPPQGMGEKLFF
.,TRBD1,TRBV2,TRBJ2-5,TGTGCCAGCGGGGGACAGGGTTACCAAGAGACCCAGTACTTC,CASGGQGYQETQYF
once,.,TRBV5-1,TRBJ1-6,TGCGCCAGCAGCTTGGTAGCCCTGGGGGCGAGTAATTCACCCCTCCACTTT,CASSLVALGASNSPLHF
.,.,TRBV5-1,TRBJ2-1,TGCGCCAGCAGCTTGACGGGGGATAGCTCCTACAATGAGCAGTTCTTC,CASSLTGDSSYNEQFF
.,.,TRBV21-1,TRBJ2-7,TGTGCCAGCAGCACCTGTGGACCGGGACTAGCGGGAAACGAGCAGTACTTC,CASSTCGPGLAGNEQYF
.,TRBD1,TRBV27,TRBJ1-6,TGTGCCAGCAGTTCCACCACAGGGGTGAATTCACCCCTCCACTTT,CASSSTTGVNSPLHF
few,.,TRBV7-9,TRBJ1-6,TGTGCCAGCAGCTTGGTGACAGATAATTCACCCCTCCACTTT,CASSLVTDNSPLHF
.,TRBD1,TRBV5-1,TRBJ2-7,TGCGCCAGCAGTTTGAGCGTAATGACAGGGCCCCCCTACGAGCAGTACTTC,CASSLSVMTGPPYEQYF
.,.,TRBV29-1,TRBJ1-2,TGCAGCGTTGTGAGTCAGAGCGGCTATGGCTACACCTTC,CSVVSQSGYGYTF
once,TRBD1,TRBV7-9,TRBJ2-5,TGTGCCAGCAGCCATGACAGGGGACAAGAGACCCAGTACTTC,CASSHDRGQETQYF
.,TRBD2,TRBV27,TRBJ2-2,TGTGCCAGCAGTCGTAATAGCGGGGGGGGCACCGGGGAGCTGTTTTTT,CASSRNSGGGTGELFF
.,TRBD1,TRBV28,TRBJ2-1,TGTGCCAGCAGAGGGACAGGGAGTGAGCAGTTCTTC,CASRGTGSEQFF
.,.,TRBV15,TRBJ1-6,TGTGCCACCAGCAGAGATGGGTCACGGAGTCTTAATTCACCCCTCCACTTT,CATSRDGSRSLNSPLHF
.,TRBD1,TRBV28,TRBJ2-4,TGTGCCAGCTTACAGGGGAGCAAAAACATTCAGTACTTC,CASLQGSKNIQYF
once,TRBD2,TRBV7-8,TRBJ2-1,TGTGCCAGCAGCTTCCCCGCGGGGGACTATAATGAGCAGTTCTTC,CASSFPAGDYNEQFF
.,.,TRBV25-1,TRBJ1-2,TGTGCCAGCAGTGAATCCCCCATCAGGGGCAATGGCTACACCTTC,CASSESPIRGNGYTF
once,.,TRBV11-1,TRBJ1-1,TGTGCCAGCAGCTTAAGTGGAAGGGGCCAAACTGAAGCTTTCTTT,CASSLSGRGQTEAFF
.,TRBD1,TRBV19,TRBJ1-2,TGTGCCAGTAGTGCGTTGACAGGGGAATGGGACTATGGCTACACCTTC,CASSALTGEWDYGYTF
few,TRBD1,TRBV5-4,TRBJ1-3,TGTGCCAGCAGCCCCCGACAGGGGGCAGGAGGAAACACCATATATTTT,CASSPRQGAGGNTIYF
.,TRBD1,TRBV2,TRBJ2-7,TGTGCCAGCAGCCCCATGACAGGGTCCCAAAATGGCTACGAGCAGTACTTC,CASSPMTGSQNGYEQYF
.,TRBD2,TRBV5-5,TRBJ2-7,TGTGCCAGCAGCTTGGTTATTCTAGCGGGAGGGGAGTACTTC,CASSLVILAGGEYF
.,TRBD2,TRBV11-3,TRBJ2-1,TGTGCCAGCAGCCCACCCACCGGGACTAGCGTGTTGCTCAATGAGCAGTTCTTC,CASSPPTGTSVLLNEQFF
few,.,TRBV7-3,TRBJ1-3,TGTGCCAGCAGTCCCGGGACAACCGCCTCTGGAAACACCATATATTTT,CASSPGTTASGNTIYF
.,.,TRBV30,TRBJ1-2,TGTGCCTGGAGGGACACAATTAACTATGGCTACACCTTC,CAWRDTINYGYTF
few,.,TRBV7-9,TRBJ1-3,TGTGCCAGCAGCCCGATGACAGGTTTGGTTTCACTGGACACCATATATTTT,CASSPMTGLVSLDTIYF